The rows below give T cell receptor beta chains drawn from one sample of a study of blood T cell repertoires in COVID-19. Assay used: immunoSEQ multiplex PCR; TCRdb lists only in-frame clones, some missing. Of 210,000 or so clones listed, about nine tenths are singletons. The specimen was peripheral blood. Receptor source: a man younger than 45 with COVID-19, enrolled during active disease. Each CDR3 is given with its conserved first and last residue. A D gene is named only where the DNA matches it firmly. Size values are once, few and many counts, or a class for expanded clones, and some rows have none.

v_call,clone_size,j_call,d_call,cdr3_aa,cdr3_nt
TRBV12-3/TRBV12-4,.,TRBJ2-7,.,CASSLRQDNEQYF,TGTGCCAGCAGTTTGAGGCAGGACAACGAGCAGTACTTC
TRBV7-8,.,TRBJ2-7,.,CASSLLGTRSYEQYF,TGTGCCAGCAGCTTACTGGGGACACGCTCCTACGAGCAGTACTTC
TRBV7-2,.,TRBJ1-5,TRBD1,CASSSGQIYQPQHF,TGTGCCAGCAGCTCGGGACAGATTTATCAGCCCCAGCATTTT
TRBV18,.,TRBJ2-5,TRBD2,CASSPPGLTQETQYF,TGTGCCAGCTCACCTCCGGGACTAACACAAGAGACCCAGTACTTC
TRBV11-3,few,TRBJ1-2,TRBD1,CASSSTGGHGYTF,TGTGCCAGCAGCTCCACAGGGGGCCATGGCTACACCTTC
TRBV18,.,TRBJ1-2,.,CASSPQKGSNYGYTF,TGTGCCAGCTCACCACAAAAGGGGTCTAACTATGGCTACACCTTC
TRBV5-6,.,TRBJ1-4,.,CASSKGINEKLFF,TGTGCCAGCAGTAAGGGGATTAATGAAAAACTGTTTTTT
TRBV6-6,.,TRBJ2-1,.,CASSKRQERLRNEQFF,TGTGCCAGCAGTAAACGACAGGAAAGGTTGCGCAATGAGCAGTTCTTC
TRBV30,few,TRBJ2-2,TRBD1,CAWSVPDRANTGELFF,TGTGCCTGGAGTGTACCAGACAGGGCCAACACCGGGGAGCTGTTTTTT
TRBV4-3,.,TRBJ2-6,.,CASSQEAGLSGANVLTF,TGCGCCAGCAGCCAAGAAGCAGGGCTCTCTGGGGCCAACGTCCTGACTTTC
TRBV28,.,TRBJ1-2,TRBD1,CASPSGGAGLEGYTF,TGTGCCAGCCCCTCAGGGGGCGCCGGATTAGAGGGCTACACCTTC
TRBV15,.,TRBJ2-3,TRBD2,CATSRNSGSGDTQYF,TGTGCCACCAGCAGAAATAGCGGGTCCGGAGATACGCAGTATTTT
TRBV19,.,TRBJ2-7,.,CASSIARGAHEQYF,TGTGCCAGTAGTATAGCCAGGGGGGCCCACGAGCAGTACTTC
TRBV24-1,.,TRBJ1-5,.,CATNLGQVSNQPQHF,TGTGCCACCAATTTGGGACAAGTTAGCAATCAGCCCCAGCATTTT
TRBV5-6,.,TRBJ2-3,TRBD2,CASSKPGTSGTSTDTQYF,TGTGCCAGCAGCAAACCCGGGACTAGCGGGACCTCCACAGATACGCAGTATTTT
TRBV6-5,.,TRBJ1-1,.,CASSYNGGREAFF,TGTGCCAGCAGTTATAATGGAGGCCGTGAAGCTTTCTTT
TRBV4-3,.,TRBJ1-2,.,CASSQDVTVTHGYTF,TGCGCCAGCAGCCAAGACGTTACCGTCACTCACGGCTACACCTTC
TRBV7-8,.,TRBJ1-4,.,CASSFEQGGEKLFF,TGTGCCAGCAGCTTCGAACAGGGTGGTGAAAAACTGTTTTTT
TRBV24-1,.,TRBJ1-2,TRBD1,CATSDPGTGKREDYGYTF,TGTGCCACCAGTGACCCAGGGACAGGAAAACGCGAGGACTATGGCTACACCTTC
TRBV27,.,TRBJ1-2,TRBD1,CASSASGQENYGYTF,TGTGCCAGCAGTGCCTCGGGACAGGAGAACTATGGCTACACCTTC
TRBV9,.,TRBJ1-2,.,CASSNIQGHYGYTF,TGTGCCAGCAGCAATATTCAGGGGCACTATGGCTACACCTTC
TRBV18,.,TRBJ2-7,TRBD1,CASSPTGTGTYEQYF,TGTGCCAGCTCACCGACCGGGACAGGTACCTACGAGCAGTACTTC
TRBV19,.,TRBJ1-4,.,CASSTEQARNEKLFF,TGTGCCAGTAGTACGGAACAGGCAAGAAATGAAAAACTGTTTTTT
TRBV19,once,TRBJ2-7,.,CASSFQTGSYEQYF,TGTGCCAGTAGTTTCCAAACAGGGTCCTACGAGCAGTACTTC
TRBV5-6,.,TRBJ1-3,TRBD1,CASSWGQLGNTIYF,TGTGCCAGCAGCTGGGGACAGCTTGGAAACACCATATATTTT
TRBV6-2/TRBV6-3,.,TRBJ1-2,.,CASSSDRTSLGYTF,TGTGCCAGCAGTAGCGACAGGACCTCTCTTGGCTACACCTTC
TRBV6-2/TRBV6-3,.,TRBJ2-7,TRBD1,CASSYFGQGAGEQYF,TGTGCCAGCAGTTACTTCGGGCAGGGGGCAGGCGAGCAGTACTTC
TRBV19,.,TRBJ1-5,.,CASRARPNQPQHF,TGTGCCAGTAGAGCGCGTCCCAATCAGCCCCAGCATTTT
TRBV4-2,.,TRBJ1-6,.,CASSQDWVNNSPLHF,TGTGCCAGCAGCCAGGACTGGGTGAATAATTCACCCCTCCACTTT